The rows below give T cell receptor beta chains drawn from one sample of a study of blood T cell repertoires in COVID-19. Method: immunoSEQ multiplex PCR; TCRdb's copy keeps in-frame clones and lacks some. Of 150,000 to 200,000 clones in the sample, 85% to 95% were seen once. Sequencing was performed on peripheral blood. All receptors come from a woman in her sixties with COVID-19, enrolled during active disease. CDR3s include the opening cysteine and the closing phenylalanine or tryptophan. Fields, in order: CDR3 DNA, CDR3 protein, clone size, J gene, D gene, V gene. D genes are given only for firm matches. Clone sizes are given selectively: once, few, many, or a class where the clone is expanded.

CDR3 DNA: TGTGCCAGCAGTCCCGGACTAGATACGCAGTATTTT; CDR3 protein: CASSPGLDTQYF; clone size: -; J gene: TRBJ2-3; D gene: -; V gene: TRBV12-3/TRBV12-4
CDR3 DNA: TGTGCCAGCAGCTCTACAGGGGGCGCTTTCGCCTATGGCTACACCTTC; CDR3 protein: CASSSTGGAFAYGYTF; clone size: -; J gene: TRBJ1-2; D gene: TRBD1; V gene: TRBV5-6
CDR3 DNA: TGTGCCAGCAGCCAAGATTTGGCAGGGGGCGGAAACACCATATATTTT; CDR3 protein: CASSQDLAGGGNTIYF; clone size: -; J gene: TRBJ1-3; D gene: TRBD1; V gene: TRBV3-1/TRBV3-2
CDR3 DNA: TGTGCCACCAGTGATGCGGCAGGGCCCGCAGATACGCAGTATTTT; CDR3 protein: CATSDAAGPADTQYF; clone size: -; J gene: TRBJ2-3; D gene: -; V gene: TRBV24-1
CDR3 DNA: TGTGCCAGCAGCTTAGTTGGCAGGGGGTCTTACACTGAAGCTTTCTTT; CDR3 protein: CASSLVGRGSYTEAFF; clone size: -; J gene: TRBJ1-1; D gene: TRBD1; V gene: TRBV7-2
CDR3 DNA: TGTGCCAGCTCACCAGGGACAGGGGGCGCGGATGGCTACACCTTC; CDR3 protein: CASSPGTGGADGYTF; clone size: -; J gene: TRBJ1-2; D gene: TRBD1; V gene: TRBV18
CDR3 DNA: TGTGCCAGCAGCTTGGTGGGGGCTGGGGAAAAACTGTTTTTT; CDR3 protein: CASSLVGAGEKLFF; clone size: -; J gene: TRBJ1-4; D gene: -; V gene: TRBV5-5
CDR3 DNA: TGCGCCAGCAGCCAATTCACCGGGACAGGGGGCTACACCTTC; CDR3 protein: CASSQFTGTGGYTF; clone size: once; J gene: TRBJ1-2; D gene: TRBD1; V gene: TRBV4-3
CDR3 DNA: TGTGCTAGTGGCTCCCCCGGGGGGAGGAACACTGAAGCTTTCTTT; CDR3 protein: CASGSPGGRNTEAFF; clone size: -; J gene: TRBJ1-1; D gene: -; V gene: TRBV12-5
CDR3 DNA: TGTGCCAGTAGTGCTGGGGCGGCGGGGGATCAGCCCCAGCATTTT; CDR3 protein: CASSAGAAGDQPQHF; clone size: -; J gene: TRBJ1-5; D gene: -; V gene: TRBV19
CDR3 DNA: TGTGCCAGCAGCGTCTCCGGGACAGAGGCTTATGGCTACACCTTC; CDR3 protein: CASSVSGTEAYGYTF; clone size: many; J gene: TRBJ1-2; D gene: TRBD1; V gene: TRBV9
CDR3 DNA: TGCGCCAGCAGCTTGTTAGCAGCCGAAGAGACCCAGTACTTC; CDR3 protein: CASSLLAAEETQYF; clone size: -; J gene: TRBJ2-5; D gene: -; V gene: TRBV5-1
CDR3 DNA: TGTGCCAGCAGGGGACTAGCGGGGGGCTCCTACAATGAGCAGTTCTTC; CDR3 protein: CASRGLAGGSYNEQFF; clone size: -; J gene: TRBJ2-1; D gene: TRBD2; V gene: TRBV5-6
CDR3 DNA: TGTGCCAGTAGGGGGCAGGGGGACTCCTACGAGCAGTACTTC; CDR3 protein: CASRGQGDSYEQYF; clone size: -; J gene: TRBJ2-7; D gene: TRBD1; V gene: TRBV19
CDR3 DNA: TGCGCCAGCAGCTTGACAGGGTCCAATGAAAAACTGTTTTTT; CDR3 protein: CASSLTGSNEKLFF; clone size: once; J gene: TRBJ1-4; D gene: -; V gene: TRBV5-1
CDR3 DNA: TGTGCCAGCAGCGTAGCGGGTTTGGAGACCCAGTACTTC; CDR3 protein: CASSVAGLETQYF; clone size: -; J gene: TRBJ2-5; D gene: -; V gene: TRBV9
CDR3 DNA: TGTGCCAGCAGCTTAGAGCCGAACACTGAAGCTTTCTTT; CDR3 protein: CASSLEPNTEAFF; clone size: -; J gene: TRBJ1-1; D gene: -; V gene: TRBV7-3
CDR3 DNA: TGTGCCAGCAGCCCAGGGACAGTTTCTCAGCCCCAGCATTTT; CDR3 protein: CASSPGTVSQPQHF; clone size: -; J gene: TRBJ1-5; D gene: TRBD1; V gene: TRBV7-9
CDR3 DNA: TGCGCCAGCAAGGGAGAGGAGAGCACTGAAGCTTTCTTT; CDR3 protein: CASKGEESTEAFF; clone size: -; J gene: TRBJ1-1; D gene: -; V gene: TRBV5-1
CDR3 DNA: TGTGCCAGCAGTGGGCTTTCTAATTCACCCCTCCACTTT; CDR3 protein: CASSGLSNSPLHF; clone size: -; J gene: TRBJ1-6; D gene: -; V gene: TRBV25-1
CDR3 DNA: TGTGCCAGCAGCCAGGGGGTAAGGTACACTGAAGCTTTCTTT; CDR3 protein: CASSQGVRYTEAFF; clone size: -; J gene: TRBJ1-1; D gene: TRBD1; V gene: TRBV6-2/TRBV6-3
CDR3 DNA: TGTGCCAGCTCACCACCGGGCAGCCTTTTCTCTGGAAACACCATATATTTT; CDR3 protein: CASSPPGSLFSGNTIYF; clone size: -; J gene: TRBJ1-3; D gene: -; V gene: TRBV18